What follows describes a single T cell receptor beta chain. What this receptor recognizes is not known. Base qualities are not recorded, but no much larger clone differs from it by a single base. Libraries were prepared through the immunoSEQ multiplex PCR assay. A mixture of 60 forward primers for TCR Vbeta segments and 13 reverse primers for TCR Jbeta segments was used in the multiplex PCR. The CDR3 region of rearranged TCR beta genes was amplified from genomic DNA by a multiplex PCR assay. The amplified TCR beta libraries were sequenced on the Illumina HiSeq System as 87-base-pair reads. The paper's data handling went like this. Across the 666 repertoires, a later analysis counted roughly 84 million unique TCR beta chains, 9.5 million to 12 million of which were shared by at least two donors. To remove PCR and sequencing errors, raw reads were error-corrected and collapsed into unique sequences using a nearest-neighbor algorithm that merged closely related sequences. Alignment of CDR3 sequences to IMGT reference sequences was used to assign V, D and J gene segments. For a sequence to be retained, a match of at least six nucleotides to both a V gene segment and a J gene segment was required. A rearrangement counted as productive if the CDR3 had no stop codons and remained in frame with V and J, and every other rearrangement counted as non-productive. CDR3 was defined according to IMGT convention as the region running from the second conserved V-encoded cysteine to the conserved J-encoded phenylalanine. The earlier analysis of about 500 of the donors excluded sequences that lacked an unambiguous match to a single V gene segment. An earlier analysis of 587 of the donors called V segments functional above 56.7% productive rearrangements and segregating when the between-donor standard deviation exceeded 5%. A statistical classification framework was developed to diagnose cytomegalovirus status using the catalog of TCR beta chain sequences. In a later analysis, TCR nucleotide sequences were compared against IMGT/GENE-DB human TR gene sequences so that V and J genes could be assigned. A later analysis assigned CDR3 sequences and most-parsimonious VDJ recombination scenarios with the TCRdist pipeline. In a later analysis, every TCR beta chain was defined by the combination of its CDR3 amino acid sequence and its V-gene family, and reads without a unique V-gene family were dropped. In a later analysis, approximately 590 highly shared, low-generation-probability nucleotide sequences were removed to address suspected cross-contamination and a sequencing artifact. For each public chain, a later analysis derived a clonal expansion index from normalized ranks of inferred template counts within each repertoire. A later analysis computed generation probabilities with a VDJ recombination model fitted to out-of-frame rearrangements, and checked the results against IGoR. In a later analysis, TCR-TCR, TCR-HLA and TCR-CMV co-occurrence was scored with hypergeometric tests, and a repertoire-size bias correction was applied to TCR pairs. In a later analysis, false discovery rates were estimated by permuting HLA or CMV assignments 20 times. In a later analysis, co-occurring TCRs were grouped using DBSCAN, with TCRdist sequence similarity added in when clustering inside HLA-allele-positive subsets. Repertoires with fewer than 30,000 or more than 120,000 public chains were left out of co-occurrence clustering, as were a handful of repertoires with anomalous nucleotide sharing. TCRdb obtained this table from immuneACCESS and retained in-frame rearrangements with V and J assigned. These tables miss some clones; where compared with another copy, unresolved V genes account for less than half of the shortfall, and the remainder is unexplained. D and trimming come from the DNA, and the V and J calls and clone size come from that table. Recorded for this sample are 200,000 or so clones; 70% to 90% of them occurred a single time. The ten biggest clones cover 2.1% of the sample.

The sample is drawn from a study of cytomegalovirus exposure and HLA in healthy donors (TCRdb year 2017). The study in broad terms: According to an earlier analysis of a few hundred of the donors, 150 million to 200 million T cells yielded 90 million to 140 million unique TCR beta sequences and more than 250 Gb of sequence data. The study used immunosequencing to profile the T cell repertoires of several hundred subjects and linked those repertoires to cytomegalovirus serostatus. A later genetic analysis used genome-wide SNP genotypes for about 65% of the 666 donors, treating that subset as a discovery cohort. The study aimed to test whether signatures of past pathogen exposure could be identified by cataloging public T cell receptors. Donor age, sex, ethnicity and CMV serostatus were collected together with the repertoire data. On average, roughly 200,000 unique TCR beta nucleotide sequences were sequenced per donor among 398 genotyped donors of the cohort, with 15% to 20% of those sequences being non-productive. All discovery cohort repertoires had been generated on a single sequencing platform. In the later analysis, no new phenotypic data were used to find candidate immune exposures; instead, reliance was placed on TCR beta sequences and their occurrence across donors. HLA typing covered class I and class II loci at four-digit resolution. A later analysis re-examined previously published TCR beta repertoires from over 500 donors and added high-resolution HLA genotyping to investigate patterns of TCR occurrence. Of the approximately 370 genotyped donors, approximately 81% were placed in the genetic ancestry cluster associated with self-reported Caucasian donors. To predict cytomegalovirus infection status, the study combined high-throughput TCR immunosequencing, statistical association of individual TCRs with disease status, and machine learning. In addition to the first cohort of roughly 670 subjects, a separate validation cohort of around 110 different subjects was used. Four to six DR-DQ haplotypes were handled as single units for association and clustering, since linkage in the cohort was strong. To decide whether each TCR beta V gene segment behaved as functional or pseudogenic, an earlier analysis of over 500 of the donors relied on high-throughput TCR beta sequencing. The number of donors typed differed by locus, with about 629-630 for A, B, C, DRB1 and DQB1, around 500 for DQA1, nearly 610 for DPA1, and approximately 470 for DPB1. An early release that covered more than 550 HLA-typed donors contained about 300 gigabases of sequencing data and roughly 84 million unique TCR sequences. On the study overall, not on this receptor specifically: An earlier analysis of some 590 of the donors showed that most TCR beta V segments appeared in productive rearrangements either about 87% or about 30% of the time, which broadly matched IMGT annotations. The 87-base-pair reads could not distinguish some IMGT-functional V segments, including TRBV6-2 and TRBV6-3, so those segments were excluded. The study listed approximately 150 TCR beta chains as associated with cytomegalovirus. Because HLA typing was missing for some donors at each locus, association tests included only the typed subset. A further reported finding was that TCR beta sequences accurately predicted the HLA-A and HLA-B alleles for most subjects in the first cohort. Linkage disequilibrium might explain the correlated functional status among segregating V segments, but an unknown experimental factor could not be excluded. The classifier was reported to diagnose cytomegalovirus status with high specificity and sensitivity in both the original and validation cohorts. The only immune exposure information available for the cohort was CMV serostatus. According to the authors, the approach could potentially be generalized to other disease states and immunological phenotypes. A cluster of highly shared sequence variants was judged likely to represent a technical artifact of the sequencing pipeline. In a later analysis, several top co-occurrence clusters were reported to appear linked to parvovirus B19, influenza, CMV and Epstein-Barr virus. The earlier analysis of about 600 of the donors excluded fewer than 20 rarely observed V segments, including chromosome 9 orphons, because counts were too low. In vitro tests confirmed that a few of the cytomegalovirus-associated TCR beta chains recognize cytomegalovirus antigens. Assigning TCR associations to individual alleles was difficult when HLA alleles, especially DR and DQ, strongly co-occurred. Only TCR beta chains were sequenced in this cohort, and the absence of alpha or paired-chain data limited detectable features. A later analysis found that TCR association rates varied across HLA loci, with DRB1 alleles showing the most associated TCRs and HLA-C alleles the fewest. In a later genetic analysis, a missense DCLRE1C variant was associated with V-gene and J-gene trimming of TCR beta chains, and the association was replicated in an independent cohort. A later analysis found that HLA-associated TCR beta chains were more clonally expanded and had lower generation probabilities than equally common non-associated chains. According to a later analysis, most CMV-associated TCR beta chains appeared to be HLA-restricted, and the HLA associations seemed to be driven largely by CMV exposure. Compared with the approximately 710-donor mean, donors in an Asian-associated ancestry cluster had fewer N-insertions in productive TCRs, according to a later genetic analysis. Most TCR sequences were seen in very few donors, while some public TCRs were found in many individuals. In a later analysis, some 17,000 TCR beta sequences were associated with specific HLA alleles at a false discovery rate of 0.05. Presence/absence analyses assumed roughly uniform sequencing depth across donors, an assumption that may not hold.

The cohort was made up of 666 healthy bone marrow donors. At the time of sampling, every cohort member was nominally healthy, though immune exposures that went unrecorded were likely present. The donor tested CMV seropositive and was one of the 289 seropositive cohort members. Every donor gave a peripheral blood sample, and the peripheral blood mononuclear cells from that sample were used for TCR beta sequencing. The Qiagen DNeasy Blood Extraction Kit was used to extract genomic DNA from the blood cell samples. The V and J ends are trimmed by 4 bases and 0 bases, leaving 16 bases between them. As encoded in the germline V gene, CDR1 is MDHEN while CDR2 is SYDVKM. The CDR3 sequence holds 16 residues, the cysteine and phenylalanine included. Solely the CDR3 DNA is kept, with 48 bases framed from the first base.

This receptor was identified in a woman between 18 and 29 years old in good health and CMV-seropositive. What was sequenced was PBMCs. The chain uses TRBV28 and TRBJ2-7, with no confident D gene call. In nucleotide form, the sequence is TGTGCCAGCAGTTCCGCGGAAGAGATCAACTCCTACGAGCAGTACTTC. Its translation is CASSSAEEINSYEQYF. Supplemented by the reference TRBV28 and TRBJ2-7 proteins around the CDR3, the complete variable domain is DVKVTQSSRYLVKRTGEKVFLECVQDMDHENMFWYRQDPGLGLRLIYFSYDVKMKEKGDIPEGYSVSREKKERFSLILESASTNQTSMYLCASSSAEEINSYEQYFGPGTRLTVT.